This T cell receptor beta chain was identified during a study of blood T cell repertoires in COVID-19 (dated by TCRdb to 2020 to 2021). As for the study more broadly: Samples from collaborators originated in the United States, Italy and Spain and spanned both the acute and convalescent phases of COVID-19. The material from the prospective study consisted of cDNA or gDNA derived from T cells, B-cell-depleted T cells, or PBMCs. Deeply sampled blood TCRbeta repertoires from subjects exposed to, actively infected with, or recovered from COVID-19 were included in the dataset. A freely available public database, intended as a resource for researchers studying the immune response to SARS-CoV-2, is where the repertoires were released. Samples were obtained from the ongoing ImmuneRACE study (first 160 participants) and from approximately 1,200 subjects provided by 6 global collaborators. Sample metadata almost always included a de-identified subject ID, COVID-19 status, age in years and sex. HLA class I and class II types, where available, came from metadata supplied by the sample provider rather than from assay-based typing.

TCRbeta CDR3 regions were amplified from genomic DNA using the immunoSEQ Assay, a bias-controlled multiplex PCR. As for the original processing: Nucleated cell counts per sample were estimated from amplification of reference gene primers within the assay. To quantify the absolute abundance of each unique TCRbeta CDR3 rearrangement, sequence reads were collapsed and filtered. For each sample, productive Simpson clonality was calculated as the square root of Simpson's diversity index across productive rearrangements. The source is immuneACCESS, and TCRdb retained only in-frame sequences with V and J called. Part of the clones is not carried over; for the studies checked, unresolved V genes explain less than half of this, and the remainder is unexplained. V, J and clone size are taken as reported in that table, and D and trimming were inferred from the DNA itself. Within this sample are 150,000 to 200,000 clones, with 87% of them counted one time only. The ten largest clones take up roughly 3.6% of the sample.

Each collaborating institution followed its own protocols to collect whole blood in K2EDTA tubes. For TCRbeta analysis, collaborators shipped samples in one of three forms: frozen whole blood, isolated PBMCs, or DNA extracted from either of those sample types. The cysteine opens and the phenylalanine closes a CDR3 of 13 amino acids. Only the CDR3 DNA stays, 39 bases, in frame from base 1. Sequences LGHDT (CDR1) and YNNKEL (CDR2) are obtained from the germline V gene (reference sequence). Trimming removed 5 bases from V and 5 bases from J, leaving 12 bases between the germline ends. Points the paper makes about the study in general: The amount of clinical and demographic metadata varied by source and participant and was provided uncurated.

As regards this clone: Its antigen is currently not known. Base qualities are missing; no much larger clone stands one base away.

Sequences were obtained from peripheral blood. This receptor was obtained from a man between 18 and 29 years old with active or convalescent COVID-19. The chain is made from TRBV3-1 (or the pseudogene TRBV3-2) and TRBJ2-5, and TRBD1 may be the D gene, going by 5 matching bases. The CDR3 is CASSAGYLETQYF. The DNA sequence is as follows: TGTGCCAGCAGCGCAGGGTATCTGGAGACCCAGTACTTC.